Here is one TCR beta chain with its context. This clone was detected many times. This clone's antigen is unknown. No much larger clone exists at a distance of one base, and base qualities are not known. The donors were healthy, HIV-negative adults with no recently reported acute infections or vaccinations. Only Caucasian adults living in Nashville, Tennessee, USA were represented among the donors. Magnetic negative selection was used to enrich CD4+ T cells, after which naive cells were positively selected on CD45RA and the negative fraction became the memory subset. Blood was collected by leukapheresis, and PBMCs were isolated by Ficoll-Histopaque density gradient centrifugation and then cryopreserved in liquid nitrogen vapor phase. Analytical flow cytometry was used to check the purity and quantity of each magnetically sorted T cell population. From each sorted fraction, genomic DNA was isolated and quantified by UV absorbance on a Nanodrop 2000c.

This entry belongs to a study of shared clonotypes between healthy human individuals (dated by TCRdb to about 2020). Looking at the study overall: The cohort included a few men and a couple of women between 18 and 49 years of age. For each donor, three plates each were used for CD4 naive and CD4 memory, two plates were used for CD8 naive, and one plate was used for CD8 memory. The study deeply sequenced blood TCR repertoires of about 5 healthy adults to estimate repertoire size and the extent of clonotype sharing between individuals. To increase sequencing depth and limit assay-specific biases, TCR repertoire library preparation and sequencing were carried out by different laboratories using diverse techniques. Leukapheresis yielded between about 0.9 and 9.5 billion PBMCs per donor. Study-level results and caveats: Naive subsets generally had larger estimated clonotype richness than memory subsets did. Rarefaction of sorted-subset datasets indicated incomplete sequencing despite the large sequencing depth. Pairwise subsampling led to the expectation that sequencing depth would affect the degree of clonotype sharing among donors. Because the study included only a small number of donors, the genetic and exposure-history diversity represented was limited. Sampling was restricted to blood, and TCR repertoires in tissue are likely to differ from TCR repertoires in blood. Compared with non-shared clonotypes, clonotypes shared by all four sorted-subset donors had higher generation probabilities. Across a handful of donors, 5% to 6% of naive CD4, 3% to 3.5% of naive CD8, approximately 2.5% of memory CD4, and about 0.4% of memory CD8 clonotypes were shared.

Using the deep immunoSEQ assay, multiplex PCR amplified TCR CDR3 regions from genomic DNA. Extracted genomic DNA from each cell subset was spread evenly across all wells of several immunoSEQ 96-well plates, with each plate serving as a replicate. Each replicate PCR for sorted subsets received about 200 ng genomic DNA, equal to roughly 30,000 T cell genomes. The purified libraries were quantified using a Qubit 3.0 fluorometer, sized with a Bioanalyzer 2100, and then quantified again using the KAPA Library Quantification kit. Every immunoSEQ 96-well plate was sequenced on a dedicated single-read 150-cycle Illumina NextSeq 550 flow cell. The study's own analysis went as follows. Because only junctional sequences without quality scores were contained in the immunoSEQ output, filtering matching that applied to full-length reads could not be performed. Sequences were annotated with PyIR, a Python wrapper for IgBLAST v1.9, and V/J genes and CDR3 were assigned using IMGT germline references. Reads were removed for weak V/J assignments (E-value above 1e-6), missing CDR3, stop codons, out-of-frame junctions, or ambiguous translated residues. V3J clonotypes were defined as sequences sharing an identical inferred V gene, J gene, and CDR3 amino acid sequence. Percentage overlap between repertoires was computed as shared unique clonotypes divided by the size of the smaller repertoire. Three approaches were used to assess repertoire richness: RTK rarefaction, the Chao1 estimator, and Recon v2.1 estimates of unobserved clonotypes. Generation probabilities were computed with OLGA for all TCRbeta clonotypes obtained by the gDNA method from a few donors. TCRdb retrieved this table from immuneACCESS and kept in-frame rearrangements only. Not all clones are present; in checked studies, unresolved V genes account for under half, and no reason is known for the remainder. The D gene and trimming were derived from the DNA, and the V and J assignments and clone size from that table. The sample contains roughly 1 million clones, about 84% of them found a single time. The ten most abundant clones make up more than 0.45% of the sample.

The germline V gene gives CDR1 as SGDLS and CDR2 as YYNGEE. V loses 0 bases, J loses 3 bases, and the germline ends lie 10 bases apart. The CDR3 covers 14 residues, taking in both the cysteine and the phenylalanine. Just CDR3 DNA is preserved here, 42 bases in frame from base 1. The V gene is TRBV9 and the J gene is TRBJ2-7, and perhaps TRBD1 as D gene, on 6 matching bases. Sequencing used memory CD4+ T cells from PBMCs. Read against the paper, the sample's cell subset or site label means: CD45RA-negative fraction. The source is a man younger than 30 in good health. Some clones in this sample may be carry-over from other donors' samples. The CDR3 protein is CASSVVPGDYEQYF. The base sequence is TGTGCCAGCAGCGTAGTTCCAGGGGACTACGAGCAGTACTTC.